This entry is about one T cell receptor (beta chain). What it binds is not known. TCRdb reanalysed the 5' RACE reads using MiXCR and keeps one entry per CDR3 protein. This table has 150,000 to 200,000 distinct CDR3 sequences, 8% to 13% appearing once. The data stem from a study of T cells after yellow fever vaccination. General study results and limits: When the response was secondary, it was weaker but reached its peak faster, day 5 versus 15.

This CDR3 region has 16 residues. Trimming took 5 bases from V and 8 from J; bases not matched to a gene: 9. The germline V gene has CDR1 SGHTA and CDR2 FQGTGA. This TCR was recovered from a man between 18 and 35 years old who received the YFV17D yellow fever vaccine. This chain uses TRBV7-3 with TRBJ2-2; 12 bases line up with TRBD2. Sequencing used CD8+ T cells sorted from PBMCs, obtained 15 days after the yellow fever booster vaccination. CDR3 sequence (DNA): TGTGCCAGCAGCCTGACTAGCGGGGGCCCGGCGGGGGAGCTGTTTTTT. This translates into CASSLTSGGPAGELFF.